This TCR beta chain originates from a study of T-cell reconstitution after alpha-beta-depleted transplantation in children. Whole-study results and caveats: It was newly produced T cells that mostly accounted for T-cell counts and diversity one year after transplant. Several patients had high TCRbeta diversity at day 60; it came from surviving recipient T cells and thymic progenitors. Roughly two months post-transplant, alpha-beta T cells reportedly originated from several hundred graft clones that had expanded.

The germline CDR1 and CDR2 sequences are KGHDR and SFDVKD. The CDR3 is made up of 15 amino acids. The V and J ends lost 5 bases and 13 bases respectively, with 23 bases between them. Construction of the TCRbeta library involved unique molecular identifiers. One entry per CDR3 protein results from TCRdb running MiXCR on the PCR reads. The data hold 530,000 or so distinct CDR3 sequences, with more than 20% observed a single time. This clonotype was seen more than once but under ten times. Its antigen is not identified. The specimen comprised PBMCs, sampled before TCRalphabeta/CD19-depleted stem cell transplant. This receptor was taken from a boy younger than two with Wiskott-Aldrich syndrome, due to receive a stem cell transplant. The V and J genes are TRBV24-1 and TRBJ2-1, with a tentative D call TRBD2 (7 bases). CDR3 region: CATSGPGGGGRPQFF. DNA of the CDR3: TGTGCCACCAGTGGGCCCGGGGGCGGGGGTAGACCTCAGTTCTTC.